This section outlines one T cell receptor (beta chain) sequence together with its context. The data stem from a study of blood T cell repertoires in COVID-19. Study at large: The analysed material was cDNA or gDNA that came from T cells, B-cell-depleted T cells, or PBMCs.

CDR3 length: 14 amino acids. Per germline, CDR1 ENHRY and CDR2 SYGVKD. The junction had 6 bases not matched to a gene; V was cut back by 10 bases and J by 3 bases. Seattle-derived patients entered the study during active infection and were followed longitudinally. Measured with immunoSEQ multiplex PCR; TCRdb has only the in-frame clones, and not every one. The sample includes about 26,000 clones, 70% to 90% of them seen just once. Sample: peripheral blood. This TCR derives from a woman older than 75 with COVID-19, enrolled during active disease. V gene TRBV10-3 combines with J gene TRBJ2-1, with 10 bases that match TRBD1. DNA for the CDR3: TGTGCCAGCGGCAGGACAGGGGGCTACAATGAGCAGTTCTTC. Protein: CASGRTGGYNEQFF.